The 26 T cell receptor beta chains in this list originate from one sample, sequenced in a study of blood T cell repertoires in COVID-19. Produced via immunoSEQ multiplex PCR; TCRdb's table is partial and in-frame only. The sample has about 270,000 clones, 75% to 90% seen once. The sequenced sample consisted of peripheral blood. The source of these receptors is a man aged 50 to 59 with acute or convalescent COVID-19.

The chain carries TRBV5-1 and TRBJ1-6; possible D gene TRBD1, 5 bases. The CDR3 runs to 15 residues. The germline V gene encodes CDR1 SGHRS and CDR2 YFSETQ. Trimming left V 4 bases short and J 7 bases short, with 15 bases between. For the CDR3, the DNA is TGCGCCAGCAGCGGATCAGACAGATCGAATTCACCCCTCCACTTT. Amino acids: CASSGSDRSNSPLHF.

This clone was detected once. The chain uses TRBV18 and TRBJ1-2; unclear D gene. The germline gives CDR1 KGHSH, CDR2 LQKENI. V was cut by 0 bases and J by 8 bases, with 10 bases left in between. The CDR3 has 13 amino acids. The CDR3 here is CASSPPSTEGYTF. The CDR3 nucleotides read TGTGCCAGCTCACCACCGAGCACGGAGGGCTACACCTTC.

This clone was seen a single time. This chain connects TRBV6-2 or TRBV6-3 to TRBJ2-3; 8 bases fit TRBD2. The CDR3 runs 15 residues. In germline, CDR1 is MNHEY, CDR2 SVGEGT. After removal of 0 bases from V and 5 bases from J, the junction contained 4 bases not matched to a gene. The CDR3 sequence: CASSYSRGVGDTQYF. Written as DNA, the CDR3 is TGTGCCAGCAGTTACTCGCGGGGGGTCGGAGATACGCAGTATTTT.

CDR3 nucleotide sequence: TGTGCCAGCACACAGGACAGGGTAAACAATGAGCAGTTCTTC. It specifies CASTQDRVNNEQFF. This sequence joins TRBV6-6 and TRBJ2-1, with TRBD1 identical over 8 bases. Germline V gives CDR1 MNHNY, CDR2 SVGAGI (reference sequence). V was clipped by 7 bases and J by 5 bases; unmatched bases: 7. This CDR3 contains 14 residues.

The gene calls are TRBV3-1 (or the pseudogene TRBV3-2) and TRBJ1-6, with TRBD1 matching over 7 bases. Germline V CDR1 and CDR2: LGHDT, YNNKEL (reference sequence). V lost 5 bases and J lost 2; bases outside the gene matches: 3. CDR3 length: 15 amino acids. CDR3 sequence reads: CASSGQGAYNSPLHF. CDR3 DNA: TGTGCCAGCAGCGGGCAGGGGGCCTATAATTCACCCCTCCACTTT.

The chain combines TRBV5-5 with TRBJ1-1; D perhaps matches TRBD1 (6 bases). The germline CDR1 and CDR2 sequences are SGHKS and YYEKEE (reference sequence). This CDR3 has 13 residues. V dropped 4 bases and J dropped 5 bases, with 12 bases sitting between them. The CDR3 is CASSTAGETEAFF. The DNA of the CDR3 is TGTGCCAGCAGCACCGCAGGGGAAACTGAAGCTTTCTTT.

Here the CDR3 reads CASSLPGTGDEKLFF. The CDR3 region has the DNA TGTGCCAGCAGTTTACCTGGGACAGGGGATGAAAAACTGTTTTTT. The V gene is TRBV7-2, the J gene TRBJ1-4; 10 nucleotides line up with TRBD1. The CDR3 is made up of 15 amino acids. V trimming: 6 bases; J trimming: 6 bases; junction bases outside the gene matches: 7. Germline lookup yields CDR1 SGHTA and CDR2 FQGNSA.

J is TRBJ2-6 and V is TRBV11-2; 9 positions match TRBD2. J was trimmed by 4 bases and V by 5 bases; bases with no gene match: 12. CDR3 length: 18 amino acids. The V gene's germline CDR1 is SGHAT and CDR2 FQNNGV. The CDR3 is CASSPSRTSGFGANVLTF. The CDR3, as DNA: TGTGCCAGCAGCCCATCGAGAACTAGCGGGTTCGGGGCCAACGTCCTGACTTTC. Full variable domain (outside the CDR3, taken from reference TRBV11-2 and TRBJ2-6): EAGVAQSPRYKIIEKRQSVAFWCNPISGHATLYWYQQILGQGPKLLIQFQNNGVVDDSQLPKDRFSAERLKGVDSTLKIQPAKLEDSAVYLCASSPSRTSGFGANVLTFGAGSRLTVL.

The rearrangement joins TRBV10-3 to TRBJ1-1, with D hard to call. The length of the CDR3 is 12 residues. The V end was cut by 11 bases, the J end by 3 bases, with 13 bases between. Germline assignment: CDR1 ENHRY and CDR2 SYGVKD. CDR3 in DNA: TGTGCCGCAGGTGGGCAGGACACTGAAGCTTTCTTT. This sequence encodes CAAGGQDTEAFF.

The chain recombines TRBV19 with TRBJ1-1; D call uncertain. Germline lookup yields CDR1 LNHDA and CDR2 SQIVND (reference sequence). V gave up 8 bases and J gave up 7 bases, with 23 bases separating them. The CDR3 length is 15 residues. CDR3 amino acids: CASLRRTSAAGEAFF. As DNA, the CDR3 is TGTGCCAGTTTAAGGAGAACATCGGCAGCGGGTGAAGCTTTCTTT.

The table lists this clone with a count of one. The chain uses TRBV10-3 and TRBJ2-2; 8 bases map to TRBD1. The CDR3 runs to 16 residues. The junction had 7 bases not matched to a gene; V was cut back by 3 bases and J by 4 bases. Germline CDR1 is ENHRY and CDR2 is SYGVKD. The CDR3 sequence is CAISDRGQDSTGELFF. CDR3 in DNA: TGTGCCATCAGTGACCGGGGACAGGATAGCACCGGGGAGCTGTTTTTT.

The chain has TRBV7-3 and TRBJ1-1, with 8 bases matching TRBD1. Germline V CDR1 and CDR2: SGHTA, FQGTGA. V shed 5 bases and J 7 bases; nucleotides not matched to a gene: 9. The CDR3 runs to 14 residues. This CDR3 is CASSLQGGGREAFF. DNA for the CDR3: TGTGCCAGCAGCCTACAGGGGGGCGGGCGTGAAGCTTTCTTT.

The V call is TRBV5-1, the J call TRBJ1-1; perhaps TRBD1 as D (6 bases). Germline values: CDR1 SGHRS, CDR2 YFSETQ. Trimming stripped 2 bases from V and 5 bases from J, with 7 bases between. CDR3 length: 12 residues. The CDR3 nucleotides read TGCGCCAGCAGCTTCCAGGGGACTGAAGCTTTCTTT. As protein: CASSFQGTEAFF.

The gene calls are TRBV6-5 and TRBJ2-7; 11 positions match TRBD1. The trim removed 8 bases at V and 3 bases at J, leaving 9 bases unmatched. Germline lookup yields CDR1 MNHEY and CDR2 SVGAGI. This CDR3 has 15 residues. This CDR3 reads CASVAPGTGGYEQYF. DNA for the CDR3: TGTGCCAGCGTCGCCCCCGGGACAGGGGGCTACGAGCAGTACTTC.

This chain connects TRBV7-2 to TRBJ2-2; D perhaps matches TRBD1 (5 bases). Germline V gives CDR1 SGHTA, CDR2 FQGNSA. Trimming pared 5 bases from V and 5 bases from J, leaving 9 bases between. The CDR3 consists of 13 residues. The CDR3 loop is CASSSAGTGELFF. The DNA for the CDR3 is TGTGCCAGCAGCAGCGCAGGGACCGGGGAGCTGTTTTTT.

V and J are TRBV6-1 and TRBJ2-3; 12 positions agree with TRBD2. V gave up 3 bases and J gave up 9 bases; unmatched junction bases: 4. The CDR3 runs 14 residues. The germline CDR1 and CDR2 sequences are MNHNS and SASEGT. CDR3 region: CASSETSGGPTQYF. The CDR3 coding sequence is TGTGCCAGCAGTGAGACTAGCGGGGGCCCAACGCAGTATTTT.

Only one count was recorded for this clone. CDR3 in DNA: TGTGCCAGCAGCCTACCGCAGGGCGTGGCTTTCTTT. Translated, it gives CASSLPQGVAFF. The chain has TRBV11-2 and TRBJ1-1; D possibly corresponds to TRBD1 (5 bases). This CDR3 contains 12 residues. The germline V and J ends were trimmed by 5 bases and 11 bases, with 15 bases remaining between them. Germline CDR1 is SGHAT and CDR2 is FQNNGV. Full variable domain (missing parts from reference TRBV11-2 and TRBJ1-1): EAGVAQSPRYKIIEKRQSVAFWCNPISGHATLYWYQQILGQGPKLLIQFQNNGVVDDSQLPKDRFSAERLKGVDSTLKIQPAKLEDSAVYLCASSLPQGVAFFGQGTRLTVV.

This sequence joins TRBV4-2 and TRBJ2-7, with 10 positions matching TRBD2. CDR3 length: 16 residues. Germline CDR1 LGHNA, CDR2 YNFKEQ. The ends lost 0 bases at V and 7 bases at J; junction bases unmatched: 9. As DNA, the CDR3 is TGTGCCAGCAGCCAAGAGGTAGCGGGGGGAAGAAGGGAGCAGTACTTC. Its protein is CASSQEVAGGRREQYF.

V and J are TRBV5-1 and TRBJ1-4; TRBD1 agrees at 10 bases. The CDR3 sequence is 16 residues long. Germline V gene data show CDR1 as SGHRS and CDR2 as YFSETQ. V lost 3 bases, J lost 8 bases, and 10 bases stayed unmatched. The CDR3 DNA reads TGCGCCAGCAGCTGGGGTGACAGGGACAGGGGCGAAAAACTGTTTTTT. Its translation: CASSWGDRDRGEKLFF. Using reference TRBV5-1 and TRBJ1-4 for the parts outside the CDR3, the full variable domain is KAGVTQTPRYLIKTRGQQVTLSCSPISGHRSVSWYQQTPGQGLQFLFEYFSETQRNKGNFPGRFSGRQFSNSRSEMNVSTLELGDSALYLCASSWGDRDRGEKLFFGSGTQLSVL.

This clone was recorded once. The chain is built from TRBV4-1 and TRBJ2-1, with a weak D call TRBD1 (6 bases). V dropped 1 base and J dropped 2 bases, with 15 bases sitting between them. The CDR3 covers 17 residues. Germline CDR1 is MGHRA and CDR2 is YSYEKL. DNA of the CDR3: TGCGCCAGCAGCCAAGGCGTTACAGGGCCACCCTACAATGAGCAGTTCTTC. Encoded protein: CASSQGVTGPPYNEQFF.

The chain joins TRBV5-6 to TRBJ2-1, with D possibly being TRBD1 (5 bases). V was cut by 4 bases and J by 15 bases, with 20 bases left in between. This CDR3 is 13 amino acids long. CDR1 and CDR2 from the germline V gene are SGHDT and YYEEEE. CDR3 DNA sequence: TGTGCCAGCAGCCTGAATTTTGGGGCCATGTTGTTCTTC. Encoded protein: CASSLNFGAMLFF.

This chain joins TRBV18 and TRBJ2-2; the D is unclear. The CDR3 has 14 amino acids. Deletions cut 8 bases from V and 4 bases from J, with 14 bases between. Germline-derived CDR1 and CDR2 are KGHSH and LQKENI. The CDR3 coding sequence is TGTGCCAGCACCCCTACAGCTTCCACCGGGGAGCTGTTTTTT. Translating it yields CASTPTASTGELFF.

V usage is TRBV11-2 and J usage is TRBJ2-2; 7 nucleotides match TRBD2. Losses at the gene ends were 3 bases for V and 3 bases for J; bases not matched to a gene: 7. The CDR3 contains 16 residues. Germline V gene sequence: CDR1 SGHAT, CDR2 FQNNGV. CDR3 region: CASSLWDGGDTGELFF. CDR3 nucleotide sequence: TGTGCCAGCAGCTTGTGGGATGGGGGGGACACCGGGGAGCTGTTTTTT.

CDR3 nucleotides: TGTGCCAGCAGCCTCGGGACAACGGGGGGAGATACGCAGTATTTT. Translation: CASSLGTTGGDTQYF. The gene calls are TRBV7-9 and TRBJ2-3; tentatively, D is TRBD2 (7 bases). The germline gives CDR1 SEHNR, CDR2 FQNEAQ (reference sequence). The ends were cut back, 5 bases at V and 5 bases at J, with 17 bases in the middle. This CDR3 region has 15 residues.

The genes are TRBV19 and TRBJ1-1; 7 bases line up with TRBD1. Germline V CDR1 and CDR2: LNHDA, SQIVND (reference sequence). The CDR3 consists of 13 residues. V was clipped by 6 bases and J by 4 bases; unmatched bases: 5. The chain's CDR3 is CASRNDRATEAFF. In DNA form, the CDR3 reads TGTGCCAGTAGGAATGACAGGGCCACTGAAGCTTTCTTT.

J is TRBJ1-2 and V is TRBV9; no clear D gene. The germline V and J ends were trimmed by 4 bases and 4 bases, with 17 bases remaining between them. The germline gives CDR1 SGDLS, CDR2 YYNGEE. This CDR3 is built from 15 residues. The CDR3: CASSQASRDPYGYTF. CDR3 bases: TGTGCCAGCAGCCAGGCTTCGCGTGACCCCTATGGCTACACCTTC.